This T cell receptor (beta chain) came from a study of Tregs in tolerant kidney transplant recipients. Mixed chimerism was transient after nonmyeloablative marrow transplants from related graft donors. Measured with immunoSEQ multiplex PCR; TCRdb has only the in-frame clones, and not every one. The table records tens of thousands of clones, over 85% of them present only once. The source was CD4+ T cells from blood (PBMCs), collected 12 months after the transplant. This TCR derives from a human patient who received a combined kidney and bone marrow transplant. The graft donor may have contributed some T cells.

The CDR3 nucleotides read TGCGCCAGCAGCCGGCAAGAGCGCACTAGCACAGATACGCAGTATTTT. Residues: CASSRQERTSTDTQYF. The chain employs TRBV4-1 and TRBJ2-3; D not certain. Per the germline V gene, CDR1 is MGHRA and CDR2 is YSYEKL. This CDR3 has 16 amino acids. The germline V and J ends were trimmed by 4 bases and 0 bases, with 14 bases remaining between them.